The 23 T cell receptor beta chains given below trace back to one sample, sequenced in a study of blood T cells in healthy people across ages. Then a second PCR, running roughly 6 to 11 cycles, was carried out with a sample-barcoded 5' primer and a J-beta primer mix. MiXCR was run by TCRdb on the 5' RACE reads, yielding one entry per CDR3 protein. The sample includes fewer than 1,000,000 distinct CDR3 sequences, about 42% of them seen just once. Sequences were obtained from blood. These TCRs come from an elderly man in good health.

In the case of this clonotype: It may be a read error: a sequence one base away is much more abundant. This rearrangement joins TRBV7-2 to TRBJ2-3; the D is unclear. CDR3 size: 12 residues. Germline CDR1 and CDR2: SGHTA and FQGNSA. CDR3 in DNA: TGTGCCAACAGCTTTAGAGCTGATACGCAGTATTTT. This translates into CANSFRADTQYF. Supplemented by reference TRBV7-2 and TRBJ2-3, the full variable domain reads GAGVSQSPSNKVTEKGKDVELRCDPISGHTALYWYRQSLGQGLEFLIYFQGNSAPDKSGLPSDRFSAERTGGSVSTLTIQRTQQEDSAVYLCANSFRADTQYFGPGTRLTVL.

About this clonotype: A much larger clonotype is one base distant, so this may be a read error. The rearrangement joins TRBV28 to TRBJ2-3; 9 positions agree with TRBD1. The V gene's germline CDR1 is MDHEN and CDR2 SYDVKM. The CDR3 loop spans 16 amino acids. DNA of the CDR3: TGTACCAGCAGTTCCTCCGGGACAGGGCCCCCAGATACGCAGTATTTT. As protein: CTSSSSGTGPPDTQYF.

The chain combines TRBV3-1 with TRBJ2-1; 7 bases map to TRBD1. Trimming cost V 3 bases and J 7 bases; bases outside gene matches: 12. The germline V gene has CDR1 LGHDT and CDR2 YNNKEL (reference sequence). CDR3 length: 16 amino acids. In DNA form, the CDR3 reads TGTGCCAGCAGCCAGGGAGCCCTGACAGGGAGAAATGAGCAGTTCTTC. This translates into CASSQGALTGRNEQFF.

The gene calls are TRBV7-9 and TRBJ2-7; 10 bases agree with TRBD1. This CDR3 comprises 12 residues. CDR1 and CDR2 from the germline V gene are SEHNR and FQNEAQ (reference sequence). J was trimmed by 12 bases and V by 5 bases; bases with no gene match: 7. CDR3 sequence reads: CASSLDDRGLYF. In nucleotides, the CDR3 is TGTGCCAGCAGCCTAGACGACAGGGGGCTGTACTTC.

Only a few counts were recorded for this clonotype. The chain is built from TRBV5-1 and TRBJ2-3; the D gene is possibly TRBD1 (5 bases). The CDR3 is 14 amino acids. Germline values: CDR1 SGHRS, CDR2 YFSETQ. V lost 4 bases and J 2 bases, leaving 11 bases between the germline ends. The CDR3 DNA follows: TGCGCCAGCAGCATCCGACAGTCCACAGATACGCAGTATTTT. Its translation: CASSIRQSTDTQYF.

This sequence joins TRBV5-6 and TRBJ2-2; a possible D gene is TRBD1 (6 bases). This CDR3 has 13 amino acids. V lost 0 bases to trimming and J lost 8 bases, with 8 bases between them. CDR1 SGHDT and CDR2 YYEEEE come from the germline V gene. The CDR3 here is CASSLAGQGELFF. In DNA, the CDR3 is TGTGCCAGCAGCTTGGCTGGACAGGGGGAGCTGTTTTTT.

This clonotype was seen more than once but under ten times. The rearrangement joins TRBV15 to TRBJ2-3, with 9 nucleotides matching TRBD2. The CDR3 has 17 amino acids. Germline CDR1 LNHNV, CDR2 YYDKDF (reference sequence). V lost 0 bases, J lost 2 bases, and 6 bases stayed unmatched. The CDR3 protein is CATSRDSSGSPTDTQYF. The CDR3 nucleotides read TGTGCCACCAGCAGAGATAGTAGCGGGAGTCCCACAGATACGCAGTATTTT.

This clonotype was observed a few times. The chain carries TRBV3-1 and TRBJ2-5; D may be TRBD1 (6 bases). CDR1 and CDR2 from the germline V gene are LGHDT and YNNKEL (reference sequence). V was shortened by 4 bases and J by 5 bases, with 14 bases between the two germline ends. The length of the CDR3 is 14 residues. The CDR3: CASSPNRAGETQYF. Here the CDR3 DNA reads TGTGCCAGCAGCCCAAACAGGGCTGGCGAGACCCAGTACTTC.

Worth noting for this clonotype: Germline and junction disagree at one end, which may indicate a read error. The rearrangement links TRBV29-1 to TRBJ1-2; 7 bases match TRBD1. The CDR3 sequence is 12 residues long. The germline V gene has CDR1 SQVTM and CDR2 ANQGSEA. CDR3 sequence reads: CSVGTEGYGHTF. Written as DNA, the CDR3 is TGCAGCGTCGGGACAGAAGGTTATGGCCACACCTTC.

This clonotype showed up just once. The rearrangement joins TRBV4-2 to TRBJ2-7; D is uncertain. Germline CDR1 is LGHNA and CDR2 is YNFKEQ. Trimming shortened V by 0 bases and J by 7 bases, and 16 bases separated the two germline ends. This CDR3 contains 15 residues. The CDR3 spells CASSQEWQRLNEQYF. The DNA for the CDR3 is TGTGCCAGCAGCCAAGAATGGCAGAGACTCAATGAGCAGTACTTC.

This clonotype was picked up a small number of times. The chain couples TRBV4-1 to TRBJ2-5, with D perhaps matching TRBD2 (6 bases). Germline V gene lookup returns CDR1 MGHRA and CDR2 YSYEKL. This CDR3 contains 13 residues. The ends were cut back, 5 bases at V and 7 bases at J, with 14 bases in the middle. CDR3 nucleotide sequence: TGCGCCAGCAGCTCAGGACTATCGGGGACCCAGTACTTC. Translation: CASSSGLSGTQYF.

This clonotype came up a few times. Here the CDR3 DNA reads TGTGCCAGCAGGCCCGGGACAGGTGTTGGGAATGAGCAGTTCTTC. It is translated as CASRPGTGVGNEQFF. This chain links TRBV12-3 or TRBV12-4 with TRBJ2-1; TRBD1 agrees at 8 bases. The CDR3 runs 15 residues. V gave up 6 bases and J gave up 7 bases; unmatched junction bases: 11.

The chain employs TRBV7-9 and TRBJ1-1, with 9 bases matching TRBD1. The V and J ends lost 3 bases and 0 bases, in that order; junction bases with no gene match: 5. The CDR3 length is 16 residues. Germline CDR1 reads SEHNR; CDR2 reads FQNEAQ (reference sequence). In DNA, the CDR3 is TGTGCCAGCAGCTTCACAGGGGGCCCGTTGAACACTGAAGCTTTCTTT. This codes for CASSFTGGPLNTEAFF.

The chain carries TRBV10-3 and TRBJ2-1; perhaps TRBD1 as D (5 bases). The CDR3 sequence is 16 residues long. Trimming took off 0 bases at V and 7 bases at J, with 16 bases between the two ends. The germline CDR1 and CDR2 sequences are ENHRY and SYGVKD. The CDR3 nucleotides read TGTGCCATCAGTGAGTCGAGACAGCCCCCCGGGAATGAGCAGTTCTTC. Protein sequence: CAISESRQPPGNEQFF.

V usage is TRBV6-1 and J usage is TRBJ2-1; no reliable D call. Between the trimmed V and J ends, which lost 2 bases and 0 bases, there was a span of 5 bases. Germline values: CDR1 MNHNS, CDR2 SASEGT. CDR3 length: 14 amino acids. CDR3 nucleotide sequence: TGTGCCAGCAGTGAAAGACGCTCCTACAATGAGCAGTTCTTC. Its protein is CASSERRSYNEQFF.

The chain carries TRBV2 and TRBJ1-5; D perhaps matches TRBD1 (5 bases). V was cut by 8 bases and J by 6 bases, with 14 bases left in between. Germline V CDR1 and CDR2: SNHLY, FYNNEI. The CDR3 has 13 amino acids. The CDR3 region has the DNA TGTGCCAGCCGACGGGGGGTCGGTCAGCCCCAGCATTTT. It encodes CASRRGVGQPQHF.

The chain combines TRBV20-1 with TRBJ2-7, with 14 positions matching TRBD2. Matching the DNA end better, TRBJ2-5 makes the J call doubtful. Germline CDR1 and CDR2: DFQATT and SNEGSKA (reference sequence). This CDR3 is built from 16 residues. The CDR3 DNA sequence: TGCAGTGCGATCCCGGGACTAGCGGGGGATGGGGAGACCCAGTACTTC. Translating gives CSAIPGLAGDGETQYF.

The chain carries TRBV15 and TRBJ2-1, with TRBD1 as a possible D gene (6 bases). V lost 4 bases, J lost 4 bases, and 14 bases lay in between. The CDR3 consists of 15 residues. CDR1 and CDR2 (germline): LNHNV, YYDKDF (reference sequence). The CDR3 loop reads CATSMDRGSYNEQFF. CDR3 bases: TGTGCCACCAGCATGGACAGAGGATCATACAATGAGCAGTTCTTC.

This clonotype was found a few times. V is TRBV7-2 and J is TRBJ2-1; D could derive from TRBD1 or TRBD2 (5 bases each). The germline V gene encodes CDR1 SGHTA and CDR2 FQGNSA. CDR3 size: 13 residues. Trimming removed 5 bases from V and 14 bases from J, with 19 bases in between. The CDR3 is CASSLGPEVMEFF. The DNA for the CDR3 is TGTGCCAGCAGCCTGGGACCCGAAGTAATGGAGTTCTTC. Variable domain in full (rest from reference TRBV7-2 and TRBJ2-1): GAGVSQSPSNKVTEKGKDVELRCDPISGHTALYWYRQSLGQGLEFLIYFQGNSAPDKSGLPSDRFSAERTGGSVSTLTIQRTQQEDSAVYLCASSLGPEVMEFFGPGTRLTVL.

The J gene is TRBJ2-5, the V gene TRBV30; 12 positions agree with TRBD1. Germline assignment: CDR1 GTSNPN and CDR2 SVGIG (reference sequence). Unmatched junction bases numbered 4, after V lost 2 bases and J lost 0 bases. The CDR3 sequence is 16 residues long. Here the CDR3 reads CAWSWGQGANQETQYF. CDR3 DNA sequence: TGTGCCTGGAGTTGGGGACAGGGGGCCAACCAAGAGACCCAGTACTTC. Variable domain in full (rest from reference TRBV30 and TRBJ2-5): SQTIHQWPATLVQPVGSPLSLECTVEGTSNPNLYWYRQAAGRGLQLLFYSVGIGQISSEVPQNLSASRPQDRQFILSSKKLLLSDSGFYLCAWSWGQGANQETQYFGPGTRLLVL.

The chain links TRBV3-1 to TRBJ1-4; D possibly corresponds to TRBD1 (5 bases). V was shortened by 1 base and J by 5 bases, with 11 bases between the two germline ends. This CDR3 is 15 amino acids long. Germline V gene lookup returns CDR1 LGHDT and CDR2 YNNKEL (reference sequence). CDR3 sequence reads: CASSQGGVKNEKLFF. As DNA, the CDR3 is TGTGCCAGCAGCCAAGGAGGGGTTAAGAATGAAAAACTGTTTTTT.

The J gene is TRBJ1-5, the V gene TRBV27, with D unclear. Trimming shortened V by 6 bases and J by 10 bases, and 22 bases separated the two germline ends. CDR1 MNHEY and CDR2 SMNVEV come from the germline V gene (reference sequence). This CDR3 is built from 15 residues. The CDR3 is CASRLDGGKHRPQHF. The CDR3 DNA reads as TGTGCCAGCAGATTGGACGGAGGTAAACATCGACCCCAGCATTTT.

This clonotype was observed a few times. The CDR3 DNA reads TGCAGTGCTCCGAATAGCGGAGGGATCTACGAGCAGTACTTC. Protein product: CSAPNSGGIYEQYF. J is TRBJ2-7 and V is TRBV20-1; possible D gene TRBD2, 6 bases. There are 14 residues in the CDR3. Per germline, CDR1 DFQATT and CDR2 SNEGSKA (reference sequence). The V gene lost 5 bases and the J gene lost 3 bases, with 17 bases spanning the gap.